This T cell receptor beta chain was obtained from a study of T-cell memory formation after mild COVID-19. The wider study: Across donors, TCR clusters were largely donor specific.

TCRdb independently ran MiXCR on the 5' RACE reads; one entry per CDR3 protein. The sample lists about 290,000 distinct CDR3 sequences; roughly 15% were seen once. The TCR originated in a man aged 18-30 years who had mild COVID-19 (a few samples of this study predate the infection). Cell type and time point are not known. The sample was PBMCs or a T cell subset sorted from them (not recorded which).

The CDR3 DNA follows: TGTGCCAGCTCACCACCAGGAGGGGCTCGGGCAGATACGCAGTATTTT. It codes for CASSPPGGARADTQYF. The chain carries TRBV18 and TRBJ2-3; possibly TRBD2 for D (6 bases). Trimming stripped 0 bases from V and 4 bases from J, with 14 bases between. Looked up from germline, CDR1 is KGHSH and CDR2 is LQKENI. This CDR3 contains 16 residues.